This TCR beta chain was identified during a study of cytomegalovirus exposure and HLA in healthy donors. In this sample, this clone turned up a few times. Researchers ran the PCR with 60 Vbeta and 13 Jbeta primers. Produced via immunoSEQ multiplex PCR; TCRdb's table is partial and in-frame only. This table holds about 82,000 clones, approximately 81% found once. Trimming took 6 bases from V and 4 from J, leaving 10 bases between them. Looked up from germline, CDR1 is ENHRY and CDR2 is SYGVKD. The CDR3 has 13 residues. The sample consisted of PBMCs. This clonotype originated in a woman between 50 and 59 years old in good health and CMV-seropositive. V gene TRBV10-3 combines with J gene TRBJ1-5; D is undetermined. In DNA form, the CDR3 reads TGTGCCATCAGGCGGGCCGATAATCAGCCCCAGCATTTT. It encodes CAIRRADNQPQHF.